These 30 T cell receptor beta chains originate from one sample sequenced in a study of blood T cell repertoires in COVID-19. Data came from immunoSEQ multiplex PCR; TCRdb stores just in-frame clones and leaves some out. Seen here are roughly 260,000 clones, 80% to 90% observed once, and the top ten hold 1.9%. Material: PBMCs or T cells enriched from blood (not recorded which). These receptors came from a woman aged 45-59 years who had recovered from COVID-19.

The chain carries TRBV3-1 (or the pseudogene TRBV3-2) and TRBJ1-3; the match to TRBD1 covers 10 bases. The CDR3 has 16 residues. J lost 2 bases, V lost 4 bases, and 5 bases had no gene match. Germline lookup yields CDR1 LGHDT and CDR2 YNNKEL (reference sequence). The CDR3 sequence is CASSRLGTGAGNTIYF. CDR3 sequence (DNA): TGTGCCAGCAGCCGCCTCGGGACAGGGGCTGGAAACACCATATATTTT.

The chain has TRBV7-9 and TRBJ2-5; D possibly corresponds to TRBD2 (5 bases). V shed 4 bases and J shed 4 bases, with 16 bases lying between them. Looked up from germline, CDR1 is SEHNR and CDR2 is FQNEAQ (reference sequence). The CDR3 consists of 15 residues. CDR3 protein: CASSWDEGRTETQYF. CDR3 coding DNA: TGTGCCAGCAGCTGGGATGAGGGAAGAACAGAGACCCAGTACTTC.

The chain links TRBV15 to TRBJ2-2; TRBD2 agrees at 14 bases. V lost 5 bases and J lost 5; bases outside the gene matches: 1. The CDR3 consists of 15 residues. Germline CDR1 is LNHNV and CDR2 is YYDKDF (reference sequence). DNA of the CDR3: TGTGCCACCAGCTGGACTAGCGGGAGGACCGGGGAGCTGTTTTTT. This sequence encodes CATSWTSGRTGELFF.

This clone has only a few counts. The rearrangement links TRBV18 to TRBJ2-1; 11 bases map to TRBD2. Germline assignment: CDR1 KGHSH and CDR2 LQKENI. Unmatched junction bases numbered 10, after V lost 6 bases and J lost 3 bases. CDR3 size: 17 residues. CDR3 in amino acids: CASSSSPGTSGYNEQFF. CDR3 sequence (DNA): TGTGCCAGCTCGTCGTCCCCAGGGACTAGCGGCTACAATGAGCAGTTCTTC.

V is TRBV28 and J is TRBJ1-5; TRBD1 is a possible D gene (5 bases). This CDR3 spans 13 amino acids. The V end was cut by 2 bases, the J end by 9 bases, with 11 bases between. Germline V gene data show CDR1 as MDHEN and CDR2 as SYDVKM. In DNA form, the CDR3 reads TGTGCCAGCAGTTTACCGAAGGGGTCGCCCCAGCATTTT. Its protein product is CASSLPKGSPQHF.

With respect to this clone: Other nucleotide sequences in the sample specify the same CDR3. V is TRBV27 and J is TRBJ2-7, with a possible D match to TRBD1 (6 bases). Trimming pared 5 bases from V and 0 bases from J, leaving 8 bases between. The CDR3 consists of 13 residues. Germline assignment: CDR1 MNHEY and CDR2 SMNVEV (reference sequence). In nucleotides, the CDR3 is TGTGCCAGCAGTAGGACAGCCTCCTACGAGCAGTACTTC. This sequence encodes CASSRTASYEQYF.

The V call is TRBV7-9, the J call TRBJ2-2, with 7 bases matching TRBD1. The V and J ends lost 6 bases and 5 bases, in that order; junction bases with no gene match: 9. The V gene's germline CDR1 is SEHNR and CDR2 FQNEAQ (reference sequence). The CDR3 runs 15 residues. The CDR3: CASRGVGQQTGELFF. CDR3 nucleotide sequence: TGTGCCAGCAGGGGTGTGGGACAGCAAACCGGGGAGCTGTTTTTT.

This chain joins TRBV27 and TRBJ1-5; D might be TRBD1 (5 bases). The ends were cut back, 6 bases at V and 6 bases at J, with 18 bases in the middle. This CDR3 spans 15 amino acids. Looked up from germline, CDR1 is MNHEY and CDR2 is SMNVEV (reference sequence). CDR3 region: CASRPTRGGSQPQHF. The CDR3 DNA follows: TGTGCCAGCAGACCGACAAGGGGTGGAAGTCAGCCCCAGCATTTT.

The chain recombines TRBV19 with TRBJ1-5; 8 bases are shared with TRBD1. There are 16 residues in the CDR3. The germline gives CDR1 LNHDA, CDR2 SQIVND (reference sequence). Trimming at V came to 2 bases and at J to 4 bases, leaving 7 bases not matched to a gene. This chain's CDR3 is CASSIRAGGANQPQHF. The DNA of the CDR3 is TGTGCCAGTAGTATAAGGGCAGGGGGCGCGAATCAGCCCCAGCATTTT.

The V gene is TRBV29-1, the J gene TRBJ1-5, with TRBD1 identical over 8 bases. Germline CDR1 reads SQVTM; CDR2 reads ANQGSEA. The CDR3 is 16 residues long. Trimming cost V 6 bases and J 0 bases; bases outside gene matches: 10. The CDR3 nucleotides read TGCAGCGTGCCCCGGGACAGGCTTTATAGCAATCAGCCCCAGCATTTT. Its protein is CSVPRDRLYSNQPQHF.

The chain joins TRBV28 to TRBJ2-5; possible D gene TRBD1, 5 bases. V was cut by 5 bases and J by 1 base, with 17 bases left in between. This CDR3 region has 16 residues. Germline V lookup: CDR1 MDHEN, CDR2 SYDVKM. The CDR3 protein is CASSAVGHSAQETQYF. CDR3 DNA sequence: TGTGCCAGCAGTGCCGTAGGACACTCAGCCCAAGAGACCCAGTACTTC.

This clone was observed a handful of times. The CDR3 protein is CASSQAVDRGMNYGYTF. The CDR3, as DNA: TGCGCCAGCAGCCAAGCCGTCGACAGGGGAATGAACTATGGCTACACCTTC. This chain connects TRBV4-1 to TRBJ1-2, with 8 bases matching TRBD1. J gave up 2 bases and V 1 base, and 9 bases lay outside the gene matches. This CDR3 is built from 17 residues. Germline V gene lookup returns CDR1 MGHRA and CDR2 YSYEKL.

This rearrangement joins TRBV19 to TRBJ2-1, with 7 bases matching TRBD1. Germline assignment: CDR1 LNHDA and CDR2 SQIVND (reference sequence). Unmatched junction bases numbered 3, after V lost 9 bases and J lost 4 bases. CDR3 length: 12 amino acids. The CDR3 coding sequence is TGTGCCAGCAGACAGGGTTACAATGAGCAGTTCTTC. Its protein is CASRQGYNEQFF. Combining the CDR3 with reference TRBV19 and TRBJ2-1 gives the whole variable domain DGGITQSPKYLFRKEGQNVTLSCEQNLNHDAMYWYRQDPGQGLRLIYYSQIVNDFQKGDIAEGYSVSREKKESFPLTVTSAQKNPTAFYLCASRQGYNEQFFGPGTRLTVL.

The chain combines TRBV19 with TRBJ1-5; possible D gene TRBD1, 5 bases. The CDR3 has 13 amino acids. V lost 3 bases and J 5 bases, leaving 8 bases between the germline ends. CDR1 is LNHDA, CDR2 SQIVND, per germline (reference sequence). In DNA, the CDR3 is TGTGCCAGTAGTATGTGGGGGGATCAGCCCCAGCATTTT. Amino acid sequence: CASSMWGDQPQHF.

The chain has TRBV10-3 and TRBJ2-7; 7 bases line up with TRBD1. Germline lookup yields CDR1 ENHRY and CDR2 SYGVKD. V lost 2 bases, J lost 5 bases, and 6 bases stayed unmatched. The CDR3 loop spans 14 amino acids. CDR3 sequence: CAISEPNRGHEQYF. The CDR3 DNA follows: TGTGCCATCAGTGAGCCAAACAGGGGCCACGAGCAGTACTTC.

The chain couples TRBV10-3 to TRBJ2-7; 9 bases map to TRBD2. The CDR3 has 14 residues. From germline, CDR1 is ENHRY and CDR2 SYGVKD. The ends lost 6 bases at V and 7 bases at J; junction bases unmatched: 10. The CDR3: CAIRTSGGLREQYF. The CDR3 DNA sequence: TGTGCCATCAGGACTAGCGGAGGCCTTCGTGAGCAGTACTTC.

The V gene is TRBV24-1, the J gene TRBJ2-3; 9 bases are a match to TRBD2. Germline V gene sequence: CDR1 KGHDR, CDR2 SFDVKD. The CDR3 covers 16 residues. The ends lost 7 bases at V and 4 bases at J; junction bases unmatched: 11. The CDR3 DNA follows: TGTGCCACCAGCTCCTTAGCGGGAGCATCGTCAGATACGCAGTATTTT. Protein product: CATSSLAGASSDTQYF.

The chain carries TRBV25-1 and TRBJ1-1, with 9 bases lining up with TRBD1. The CDR3 runs to 18 residues. Germline V gene sequence: CDR1 MGHDK, CDR2 SYGVNS. V trimming: 0 bases; J trimming: 1 base; junction bases outside the gene matches: 9. CDR3 amino acids: CASSEYIGTGSENTEAFF. In DNA, the CDR3 is TGTGCCAGCAGTGAATATATCGGGACAGGGTCCGAGAACACTGAAGCTTTCTTT.

The chain uses TRBV25-1 and TRBJ2-1; 9 positions match TRBD2. Looked up from germline, CDR1 is MGHDK and CDR2 is SYGVNS. CDR3 size: 17 residues. Trimming took 1 base from V and 4 from J; bases not matched to a gene: 8. This chain's CDR3 is CASSELGGGRVYNEQFF. CDR3 coding DNA: TGTGCCAGCAGTGAATTAGGTGGCGGGAGGGTTTACAATGAGCAGTTCTTC.

V is TRBV25-1 and J is TRBJ2-1; TRBD2 matches 7 bases. The CDR3 sequence is 16 residues long. The V gene's germline CDR1 is MGHDK and CDR2 SYGVNS. V gave up 1 base and J gave up 8 bases; unmatched junction bases: 11. The CDR3 reads CASSESGAGVLDEQFF. CDR3 coding DNA: TGTGCCAGCAGTGAATCCGGGGCGGGAGTATTGGATGAGCAGTTCTTC.

This chain links TRBV28 with TRBJ1-2; 7 nucleotides align to TRBD1. The germline CDR1 and CDR2 sequences are MDHEN and SYDVKM. CDR3 size: 17 residues. V lost 2 bases, J lost 7 bases, and 16 bases stayed unmatched. The CDR3 is CASSLKGDGGRGFGYTF. Here the CDR3 DNA reads TGTGCCAGCAGTTTAAAAGGGGACGGTGGCAGGGGGTTTGGCTACACCTTC.

The chain combines TRBV27 with TRBJ1-1; weak D call: TRBD1 (6 bases). Germline CDR1 MNHEY, CDR2 SMNVEV (reference sequence). The CDR3 is made up of 16 amino acids. Trimming pared 2 bases from V and 6 bases from J, leaving 19 bases between. The CDR3 nucleotides are TGTGCCAGCAGTTTAAAACCCCTCCAGGGGACCGCTGAAGCTTTCTTT. It specifies CASSLKPLQGTAEAFF.

V and J are TRBV6-5 and TRBJ2-5; 7 nucleotides agree with TRBD2. CDR1 MNHEY and CDR2 SVGAGI come from the germline V gene. The CDR3 length is 14 residues. Unmatched junction bases numbered 8, after V lost 5 bases and J lost 5 bases. The CDR3 nucleotides are TGTGCCAGCAGTAGGACTAGTTCCTGGGAGACCCAGTACTTC. It codes for CASSRTSSWETQYF.

This clone has only one observation. The chain couples TRBV23-1 to TRBJ2-7; D not certain. TRBV23-1 is classed as an ORF, of uncertain function. The CDR3 consists of 14 residues. V was trimmed by 1 base and J by 7 bases, leaving 14 bases between them. CDR3 residues: CASSQFGLVAEQYF. CDR3 bases: TGCGCCAGCAGTCAATTTGGCTTGGTAGCAGAGCAGTACTTC.

The rearrangement joins TRBV7-2 to TRBJ2-3; perhaps TRBD1 as D (6 bases). Trimming pared 1 base from V and 5 bases from J, leaving 16 bases between. The CDR3 has 16 amino acids. Germline lookup yields CDR1 SGHTA and CDR2 FQGNSA. CDR3 sequence (DNA): TGTGCCAGCAGCTTAGGTGGTTCCAGGGGCGGAGATACGCAGTATTTT. It specifies CASSLGGSRGGDTQYF.

The rearrangement joins TRBV2 to TRBJ2-6, with D possibly TRBD1 on 6 matching bases. Germline V gene data show CDR1 as SNHLY and CDR2 as FYNNEI. This CDR3 spans 15 amino acids. V gave up 5 bases and J gave up 2 bases, with 10 bases separating them. The chain's CDR3 is CASSYQGTGANVLTF. The CDR3 coding sequence is TGTGCCAGCAGTTACCAGGGGACTGGGGCCAACGTCCTGACTTTC. Variable domain in full (rest from reference TRBV2 and TRBJ2-6): EPEVTQTPSHQVTQMGQEVILRCVPISNHLYFYWYRQILGQKVEFLVSFYNNEISEKSEIFDDQFSVERPDGSNFTLKIRSTKLEDSAMYFCASSYQGTGANVLTFGAGSRLTVL.

The chain carries TRBV6-5 and TRBJ1-3; a weak D match, TRBD1 (5 bases). This CDR3 is 15 amino acids long. Trimming stripped 0 bases from V and 4 bases from J, with 10 bases between. Per germline, CDR1 MNHEY and CDR2 SVGAGI. The CDR3, as DNA: TGTGCCAGCAGTTACTCGGGACTTGGGGGAAACACCATATATTTT. It yields the protein CASSYSGLGGNTIYF.

The genes are TRBV7-3 and TRBJ2-1; TRBD2 matches 10 bases. V lost 5 bases to trimming and J lost 0 bases; unmatched junction nucleotides: 13. Germline V gene data show CDR1 as SGHTA and CDR2 as FQGTGA. This CDR3 contains 19 residues. The CDR3 coding sequence is TGTGCCAGCAGCCCCATCGGACTAGCGGAGGGGAACTCCTACAATGAGCAGTTCTTC. It yields the protein CASSPIGLAEGNSYNEQFF.

This chain connects TRBV23-1 to TRBJ1-1, with 7 positions matching TRBD1. TRBV23-1 is an ORF for which the function is uncertain. V was clipped by 2 bases and J by 0 bases; unmatched bases: 12. CDR3 length: 18 residues. The CDR3 loop is CASSQGDSSTLMNTEAFF. DNA for the CDR3: TGCGCCAGCAGTCAAGGGGACAGTAGTACCCTCATGAACACTGAAGCTTTCTTT.

The V call is TRBV10-3, the J call TRBJ2-1; the D gene is possibly TRBD1 (6 bases). CDR1 and CDR2 from the germline V gene are ENHRY and SYGVKD. The CDR3 sequence is 13 residues long. Between the trimmed V and J ends, which lost 8 bases and 3 bases, there was a span of 11 bases. The CDR3 reads CAIRDILYNEQFF. The CDR3, as DNA: TGTGCCATCCGGGACATCCTCTACAATGAGCAGTTCTTC.